What follows are 26 T cell receptor beta chains derived from one specimen sequenced in a study of blood T cells in healthy people across ages. A sample-barcoded 5' primer and a J-beta primer mix were used in a second PCR of roughly 7 to 12 cycles. TCRdb reprocessed the 5' RACE reads via MiXCR and lists one record per CDR3 protein. The data hold 1.6 million or so distinct CDR3 sequences, with around 35% observed a single time. Sequencing was performed on blood. Receptor source: a woman aged 25 to 39 in good health.

This chain links TRBV29-1 with TRBJ1-1, with a possible D match to TRBD1 (5 bases). Per the germline V gene, CDR1 is SQVTM and CDR2 is ANQGSEA. This CDR3 region has 13 residues. Deletions cut 6 bases from V and 0 bases from J, with 11 bases between. The CDR3 nucleotides are TGCAGCGTCGGACACGGGGTGAACACTGAAGCTTTCTTT. Protein: CSVGHGVNTEAFF.

The chain joins TRBV3-1 to TRBJ2-5; 11 bases fit TRBD2. Germline V CDR1 and CDR2: LGHDT, YNNKEL (reference sequence). The CDR3 totals 16 residues. V lost 1 base and J lost 3; bases outside the gene matches: 4. CDR3 sequence: CASSQGDSGGEETQYF. In DNA, the CDR3 is TGTGCCAGCAGCCAAGGAGATAGCGGGGGGGAAGAGACCCAGTACTTC.

The table lists this clonotype with a few counts. V is TRBV5-5 and J is TRBJ1-1; 8 bases line up with TRBD1. The CDR3 has 14 residues. In germline, CDR1 is SGHKS, CDR2 YYEKEE (reference sequence). Losses at the gene ends were 4 bases for V and 6 bases for J; bases not matched to a gene: 8. The chain's CDR3 is CASSLPGTGPEAFF. DNA for the CDR3: TGTGCCAGCAGCCTACCCGGGACAGGTCCTGAAGCTTTCTTT.

J is TRBJ2-1 and V is TRBV27, with a weak D call TRBD2 (6 bases). Germline loops: CDR1 MNHEY, CDR2 SMNVEV (reference sequence). The length of the CDR3 is 14 residues. The V and J ends lost 6 bases and 5 bases respectively, with 14 bases between them. CDR3 bases: TGTGCCAGCAGGAGGGCGGGGTCCAACAATGAGCAGTTCTTC. Amino acids: CASRRAGSNNEQFF.

There are a few counts of this clonotype. V usage is TRBV11-2 and J usage is TRBJ2-1, with D hard to call. The CDR3 sequence is 16 residues long. The V gene lost 6 bases and the J gene lost 3 bases, with 18 bases spanning the gap. Per the germline V gene, CDR1 is SGHAT and CDR2 is FQNNGV. The CDR3 coding sequence is TGTGCCAGCAGTCCGACGGCACAGCCAAACTACAATGAGCAGTTCTTC. Its translation is CASSPTAQPNYNEQFF.

The J gene is TRBJ1-4, the V gene TRBV4-1; TRBD1 matches 7 bases. This CDR3 is built from 16 residues. V shed 0 bases, J shed 4 bases, and the junction held 5 bases outside the gene matches. Germline CDR1 reads MGHRA; CDR2 reads YSYEKL. CDR3 DNA sequence: TGCGCCAGCAGCCAAGAGGGACAGACCATTAATGAAAAACTGTTTTTT. This sequence encodes CASSQEGQTINEKLFF.

This chain connects TRBV20-1 to TRBJ2-6; no reliable D call. The CDR3 extends over 14 amino acids. Germline assignment: CDR1 DFQATT and CDR2 SNEGSKA (reference sequence). V was pared by 3 bases and J by 3 bases, with 9 bases between. This CDR3 is CSASQDRGANVLTF. CDR3 bases: TGCAGTGCTAGCCAGGATCGTGGGGCCAACGTCCTGACTTTC.

This clonotype has at least ten counts. The chain is built from TRBV28 and TRBJ2-1; D is ambiguous. V lost 4 bases and J lost 7, with 5 bases in between. The CDR3 runs to 11 residues. Germline CDR1 is MDHEN and CDR2 is SYDVKM. For the CDR3, the DNA is TGTGCCAGCAGTTCTCGAAATGAGCAGTTCTTC. This sequence encodes CASSSRNEQFF.

Comment on this clonotype: A junction end diverges from the germline sequence, so it may reflect a read error. The gene calls are TRBV9 and TRBJ2-5; TRBD2 agrees at 16 bases. CDR1 and CDR2 from the germline V gene are SGDLS and YYNGEE. The CDR3 runs to 19 residues. The CDR3 bases are TGTGCCGGCAGCTCCCCATCGGGACTAGCGGGGGGGTACCAAGAGACCCAGTACTTC. Amino acids: CAGSSPSGLAGGYQETQYF.

In this sample, this clonotype turned up many times. The chain recombines TRBV29-1 with TRBJ2-7; D may be TRBD2 (6 bases). Between the trimmed V and J ends, which lost 3 bases and 5 bases, there was a span of 23 bases. The CDR3 is 16 residues long. Per germline, CDR1 SQVTM and CDR2 ANQGSEA. In nucleotides, the CDR3 is TGCAGCGTTGAGACCTCCCCGAGCGGGCAAGGGGACGAGCAGTACTTC. This sequence encodes CSVETSPSGQGDEQYF.

This chain uses TRBV5-1 with TRBJ2-5; D gene unclear. The V end was cut by 3 bases, the J end by 4 bases, with 10 bases between. The CDR3 sequence is 13 residues long. Germline lookup yields CDR1 SGHRS and CDR2 YFSETQ. CDR3 sequence (DNA): TGCGCCAGCAGCTGGTCTTATTCAGAGACCCAGTACTTC. Its protein is CASSWSYSETQYF.

On this clonotype itself: Sequence at one end of the junction differs from germline and may be a read error. V usage is TRBV6-6 and J usage is TRBJ2-5, with D possibly being TRBD2 (6 bases). CDR1 and CDR2 from the germline V gene are MNHNY and SVGAGI (reference sequence). The CDR3 has 15 residues. CDR3 sequence (DNA): TGTGCCGGCAGTTTTACTAGCAGGGTGAAAGAGACCCAGTACTTC. Translating it yields CAGSFTSRVKETQYF.

The chain joins TRBV28 to TRBJ2-2; D possibly corresponds to TRBD2 (6 bases). CDR1 and CDR2 (germline): MDHEN, SYDVKM. The CDR3 covers 16 residues. Trimming left V 5 bases short and J 2 bases short, with 15 bases between. This CDR3 reads CASSPFGGPNTGELFF. The CDR3 DNA follows: TGTGCCAGCAGTCCGTTCGGAGGGCCTAACACCGGGGAGCTGTTTTTT.

This clonotype showed up just a few times. This chain uses TRBV9 with TRBJ2-1; no firm D call. This CDR3 region has 14 residues. Trimming pared 1 base from V and 4 bases from J, leaving 9 bases between. Germline CDR1 is SGDLS and CDR2 is YYNGEE. The CDR3 nucleotides read TGTGCCAGCAGCGTACAGGATTCATACAATGAGCAGTTCTTC. This encodes CASSVQDSYNEQFF.

The J gene is TRBJ2-5, the V gene TRBV5-6; 7 bases line up with TRBD2. The V gene's germline CDR1 is SGHDT and CDR2 YYEEEE. This CDR3 has 16 amino acids. Trimming took 1 base from V and 2 from J; bases not matched to a gene: 8. Written as DNA, the CDR3 is TGTGCCAGCAGCTTGTTAGAGAACGGGGGGCAAGAGACCCAGTACTTC. This sequence encodes CASSLLENGGQETQYF.

On this clonotype: Without the conserved terminal phenylalanine or tryptophan, this CDR3 likely stems from a read error. The chain is built from TRBV30 and TRBJ2-1; D remains unclear. Germline V gene lookup returns CDR1 GTSNPN and CDR2 SVGIG (reference sequence). The CDR3 is made up of 15 amino acids. V was shortened by 2 bases and J by 7 bases, with 18 bases between the two germline ends. CDR3 DNA: TGTGCCTGGAGTCGGACCGGGCCCCGAAGGAATGAGCAGTTCTTG. As protein: CAWSRTGPRRNEQFL.

Comment on this clonotype: The junction shows a germline mismatch at one end, possibly a read error. This chain uses TRBV7-8 with TRBJ2-4; D is uncertain. The CDR3 has 15 amino acids. Germline values: CDR1 SGHVS, CDR2 FQNEAQ. The CDR3 DNA is TGTGCCAGCAGCTCGAACAGCGTAGCCAAAAGCATTCAGTACTTC. This codes for CASSSNSVAKSIQYF.

This chain uses TRBV20-1 with TRBJ2-3, with TRBD2 matching over 9 bases. J was trimmed by 4 bases and V by 5 bases; bases with no gene match: 13. The CDR3 loop spans 16 amino acids. CDR1 and CDR2 (germline): DFQATT, SNEGSKA (reference sequence). For the CDR3, the DNA is TGCAGTGCTGGAGGTTATAGCGGGAGCGGCGCAGATACGCAGTATTTT. Protein sequence: CSAGGYSGSGADTQYF.

This chain uses TRBV20-1 with TRBJ2-7; D might be TRBD1 or TRBD2, each matching 5 bases. Germline-derived CDR1 and CDR2 are DFQATT and SNEGSKA (reference sequence). There are 12 residues in the CDR3. Between the trimmed V and J ends, which lost 6 bases and 2 bases, there was a span of 11 bases. CDR3 amino acids: CSAQGPPYEQYF. CDR3 bases: TGCAGTGCCCAGGGACCGCCCTACGAGCAGTACTTC.

The chain links TRBV6-1 to TRBJ2-5, with D possibly called TRBD1 or TRBD2 (5 bases each). CDR1 is MNHNS and CDR2 is SASEGT in the germline V gene. The CDR3 consists of 11 residues. V lost 10 bases and J 5 bases, leaving 11 bases between the germline ends. This chain's CDR3 is CANPWGETQYF. For the CDR3, the DNA is TGTGCCAATCCTTGGGGGGAGACCCAGTACTTC.

Of note for this clonotype: A much larger clone differs by one base, so this may be a read error. The chain couples TRBV2 to TRBJ1-2, with no clear D. CDR1 and CDR2 (germline): SNHLY, FYNNEI. This CDR3 is built from 14 residues. The CDR3 DNA is TGTGCCGGCAGTGAAGCGGGATATGGCTATGGCTACACCTTC. Protein: CAGSEAGYGYGYTF.

The sample holds a few counts of this clonotype. V is TRBV7-3 and J is TRBJ2-7, with unresolved D. V shed 4 bases and J shed 4 bases, with 17 bases lying between them. Germline values: CDR1 SGHTA, CDR2 FQGTGA. The CDR3 spans 15 residues. The CDR3 here is CASSSQLRWGYEQYF. The CDR3 DNA is TGTGCCAGCAGCTCTCAGCTCCGCTGGGGTTACGAGCAGTACTTC. Full variable domain (outside the CDR3, taken from reference TRBV7-3 and TRBJ2-7): GAGVSQTPSNKVTEKGKYVELRCDPISGHTALYWYRQSLGQGPEFLIYFQGTGAADDSGLPNDRFFAVRPEGSVSTLKIQRTERGDSAVYLCASSSQLRWGYEQYFGPGTRLTVT.

This clonotype was counted only a few times. The rearrangement links TRBV10-1 to TRBJ2-1, with TRBD2 identical over 7 bases. J lost 3 bases, V lost 10 bases, and 12 bases had no gene match. Germline CDR1 WNHNN, CDR2 SYGVQD (reference sequence). CDR3 size: 15 residues. As DNA, the CDR3 is TGCGCCACCTTGGGGGTAGCGGGCAACTACAATGAGCAGTTCTTC. This sequence encodes CATLGVAGNYNEQFF.

This chain joins TRBV7-3 and TRBJ2-1; 7 bases are a match to TRBD2. CDR1 and CDR2 from the germline V gene are SGHTA and FQGTGA. CDR3 size: 22 residues. V lost 2 bases to trimming and J lost 3 bases; unmatched junction nucleotides: 25. DNA for the CDR3: TGTGCCAGCAGCTTAGGATATCGAATGGCGGGAGTCTTAGTTGCCGGCTACAATGAGCAGTTCTTC. Encoded protein: CASSLGYRMAGVLVAGYNEQFF.

The chain uses TRBV6-1 and TRBJ2-5; 9 bases fit TRBD2. CDR3 length equals 16 residues. Trimming at V came to 3 bases and at J to 1 base, leaving 6 bases not matched to a gene. CDR1 and CDR2 from the germline V gene are MNHNS and SASEGT. CDR3 in amino acids: CASSEAGGGVQETQYF. The CDR3 DNA sequence: TGTGCCAGCAGTGAGGCGGGCGGGGGGGTCCAAGAGACCCAGTACTTC.

This chain uses TRBV4-2 with TRBJ2-7; D is uncertain. CDR1 is LGHNA and CDR2 is YNFKEQ in the germline V gene. Trimming stripped 0 bases from V and 3 bases from J, with 9 bases between. CDR3 size: 14 residues. The CDR3 region is CASSQDELNYEQYF. CDR3 DNA: TGTGCCAGCAGCCAAGATGAACTCAACTACGAGCAGTACTTC.